Listed below are T cell receptor beta chains from one sample, sequenced in a study of shared clonotypes between healthy human individuals. The protocol was immunoSEQ multiplex PCR, while the TCRdb copy is restricted to in-frame clones and leaves out a portion. The sample consists of nearly 1 million clones, approximately 80% of them appearing once. The sample taken for sequencing was memory CD4+ T cells sorted from blood. The receptor source for this set is a man in his late teens or twenties in good health. The CDR3 runs from the conserved cysteine through the conserved F or W. A D gene is named only where the DNA matches it firmly. Some rows mark clone size as missing; the rest say once, few, many or name a class of expanded clone.

size,D,V,J,length,DNA,CDR3
.,.,TRBV18,TRBJ2-7,14,TGTGCCAGCTCACCACCGGGGACCATCTACGAGCAGTACTTC,CASSPPGTIYEQYF
.,TRBD2,TRBV7-3,TRBJ2-5,15,TGTGCCAGCAGCTTACAGGGGACTAGCGGAGAGACCCAGTACTTC,CASSLQGTSGETQYF
.,TRBD2,TRBV2,TRBJ2-7,12,TGTGCCAGCAGTGTGTCAGCGGGAGAACAGTACTTC,CASSVSAGEQYF
.,.,TRBV5-1,TRBJ1-6,16,TGCGCCAGCAGCTTGGACTCGGCGGGGAATAATTCACCCCTCCACTTT,CASSLDSAGNNSPLHF
.,.,TRBV5-4,TRBJ1-4,15,TGTGCCAGCAGCCCGCGGGGAGCAACTAATGAAAAACTGTTTTTT,CASSPRGATNEKLFF
.,TRBD1,TRBV5-1,TRBJ1-2,16,TGCGCCAGCAGCTTGGGGAGCGGGACAGGGACCAAAGGCTACACCTTC,CASSLGSGTGTKGYTF
.,TRBD1,TRBV7-3,TRBJ2-2,17,TGTGCCAGCAGCGCCACACCCAGGGGGCCGAACACCGGGGAGCTGTTTTTT,CASSATPRGPNTGELFF
.,TRBD1,TRBV10-1,TRBJ1-1,14,TGCGCCAGCAGTGGACAGGGGATGGGAACTGAAGCTTTCTTT,CASSGQGMGTEAFF
few,.,TRBV28,TRBJ2-7,14,TGTGCCAGCAGTTTACCTCGCCCCTCTGGGGAGCAGTACTTC,CASSLPRPSGEQYF
.,.,TRBV4-3,TRBJ2-2,17,TGCGCCAGCAGCCACAAGCCGGCAGGGGTAGAAAACGGGGAGCTGTTTTTT,CASSHKPAGVENGELFF
.,TRBD1,TRBV6-6,TRBJ1-3,16,TGTGCCAGCAGGGACAGGGGAGAAGGCTCTGGAAACACCATATATTTT,CASRDRGEGSGNTIYF
.,TRBD2,TRBV5-1,TRBJ2-1,16,TGCGCCAGCAGCTTGGCTAGGACTAGCCTTTACAATGAGCAGTTCTTC,CASSLARTSLYNEQFF
.,.,TRBV11-2,TRBJ2-3,12,TGTGCCAGCAGCTTAAATACAGATACGCAGTATTTT,CASSLNTDTQYF
.,.,TRBV5-1,TRBJ2-5,12,TGCGCCAGCAGCTCCCATCAAGAGACCCAGTACTTC,CASSSHQETQYF
once,TRBD1,TRBV19,TRBJ2-5,13,TGTGCCAGTAGCCGACAGGGGCGAGAGACCCAGTACTTC,CASSRQGRETQYF
.,TRBD1,TRBV7-2,TRBJ2-3,16,TGTGCCAGCAGCTTAGCGCAGGACAGGGTGAGGACTACGCAGTATTTT,CASSLAQDRVRTTQYF
.,.,TRBV10-1,TRBJ1-1,14,TGCGCCAGCAGCGATTTTGGAGTGAACACTGAAGCTTTCTTT,CASSDFGVNTEAFF
once,.,TRBV6-1,TRBJ2-7,11,TGTGCCAGCAGTCCCTCCTACGAGCAGTACTTC,CASSPSYEQYF
.,.,TRBV6-5,TRBJ1-2,14,TGTGCCAGCAGTTGGGACACTTCTAACTATGGCTACACCTTC,CASSWDTSNYGYTF
.,.,TRBV7-9,TRBJ2-5,14,TGTGCCAGCAGCTTAGTGATAGGGACAGAGACCCAGTACTTC,CASSLVIGTETQYF
.,.,TRBV4-3,TRBJ1-2,17,TGCGCCAGCAGCCAAGGCCGAGGAGGGAAGAGGGACTATGGCTACACCTTC,CASSQGRGGKRDYGYTF
.,.,TRBV10-3,TRBJ1-3,16,TGTGCCATCAGATTGGGGGCAGGAGACTCTGGAAACACCATATATTTT,CAIRLGAGDSGNTIYF
few,.,TRBV11-2,TRBJ1-2,13,TGTGCCAGCAGCTTAGGGGAGAGTGGGGGCTACACCTTC,CASSLGESGGYTF
.,.,TRBV7-9,TRBJ1-4,15,TGTGCCAGCAGCTTAGGGGGCGTCCATAATGAAAAACTGTTTTTT,CASSLGGVHNEKLFF
.,.,TRBV5-6,TRBJ2-5,14,TGTGCCAGCAGCTCGTCACAGGTCTTGGAGACCCAGTACTTC,CASSSSQVLETQYF
.,TRBD2,TRBV4-3,TRBJ2-1,10,TGCGCCATCTTACTAGCGGGATGGTTCTTC,CAILLAGWFF
few,.,TRBV5-4,TRBJ2-5,14,TGTGCCAGCCGGGGCAGGCCTAACCAAGAGACCCAGTACTTC,CASRGRPNQETQYF
.,TRBD2,TRBV10-3,TRBJ2-2,14,TGTGCCATCAGCCCGACTAGCTCCACCGGGGAGCTGTTTTTT,CAISPTSSTGELFF
.,TRBD1,TRBV27,TRBJ1-6,15,TGTGCCAGCAGTTCGCGGACAGGGGGCTATTCACCCCTCCACTTT,CASSSRTGGYSPLHF
.,.,TRBV12-5,TRBJ2-7,13,TGTGCTAGCGGGGCAGGGCCCACCTACGAGCAGTACTTC,CASGAGPTYEQYF
.,.,TRBV6-1,TRBJ2-4,13,TGTGCCAGCAGTGAAAAGGGGGGTTTGATTCAGTACTTC,CASSEKGGLIQYF
once,.,TRBV11-2,TRBJ2-7,11,TGTGCCAGCAGCGGTCCATACGAGCAGTACTTC,CASSGPYEQYF
.,.,TRBV5-4,TRBJ2-2,15,TGTGCCAGCAGCTCGCAACAACAGGGATCCGGGGAGCTGTTTTTT,CASSSQQQGSGELFF
.,.,TRBV6-5,TRBJ2-7,15,TGTGCCAGCAGAAAACTATCGGAGAGCTCCTACGAGCAGTACTTC,CASRKLSESSYEQYF
.,TRBD2,TRBV5-4,TRBJ2-7,13,TGTGCCAGCAGCATCGGGACTAGCTACGAGCAGTACTTC,CASSIGTSYEQYF